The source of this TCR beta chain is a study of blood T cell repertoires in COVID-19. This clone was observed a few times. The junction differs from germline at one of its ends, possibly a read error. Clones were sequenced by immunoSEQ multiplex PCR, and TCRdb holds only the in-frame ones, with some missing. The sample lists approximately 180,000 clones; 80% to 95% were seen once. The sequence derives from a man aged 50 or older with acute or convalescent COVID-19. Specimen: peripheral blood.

CDR3 in amino acids: CASSPGLAAEKNF. The DNA for the CDR3 is TGTGCCAGCAGCCCCGGACTAGCGGCAGAAAAGAACTTC. The chain is built from TRBV7-9 and TRBJ2-7; 10 bases are a match to TRBD2. CDR1 and CDR2 (germline): SEHNR, FQNEAQ (reference sequence). This CDR3 spans 13 amino acids.